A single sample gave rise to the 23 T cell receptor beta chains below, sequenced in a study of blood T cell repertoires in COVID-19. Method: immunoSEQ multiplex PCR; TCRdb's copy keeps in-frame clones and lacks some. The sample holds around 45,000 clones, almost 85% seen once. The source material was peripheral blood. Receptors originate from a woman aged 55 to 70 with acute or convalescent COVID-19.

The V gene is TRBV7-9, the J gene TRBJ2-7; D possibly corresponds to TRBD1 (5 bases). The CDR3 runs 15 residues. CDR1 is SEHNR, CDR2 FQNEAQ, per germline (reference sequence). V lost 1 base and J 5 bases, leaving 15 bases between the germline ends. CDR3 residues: CASSLGAGNSHEQYF. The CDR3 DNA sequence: TGTGCCAGCAGCTTAGGAGCAGGGAATAGCCACGAGCAGTACTTC.

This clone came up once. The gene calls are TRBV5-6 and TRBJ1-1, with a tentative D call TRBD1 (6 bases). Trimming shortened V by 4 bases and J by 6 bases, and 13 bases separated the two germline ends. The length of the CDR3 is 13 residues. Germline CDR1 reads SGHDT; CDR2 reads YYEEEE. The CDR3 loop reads CASSLPDSPEAFF. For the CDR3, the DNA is TGTGCCAGCAGCCTCCCGGACAGCCCTGAAGCTTTCTTT. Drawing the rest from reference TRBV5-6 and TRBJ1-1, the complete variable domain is DAGVTQSPTHLIKTRGQQVTLRCSPKSGHDTVSWYQQALGQGPQFIFQYYEEEERQRGNFPDRFSGHQFPNYSSELNVNALLLGDSALYLCASSLPDSPEAFFGQGTRLTVV.

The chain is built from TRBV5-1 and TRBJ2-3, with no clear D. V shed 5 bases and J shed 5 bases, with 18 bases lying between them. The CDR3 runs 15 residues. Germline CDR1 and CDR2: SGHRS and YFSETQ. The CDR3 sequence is CASRNALQIVDTQYF. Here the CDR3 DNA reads TGCGCCAGCAGGAACGCGCTACAGATCGTAGATACGCAGTATTTT.

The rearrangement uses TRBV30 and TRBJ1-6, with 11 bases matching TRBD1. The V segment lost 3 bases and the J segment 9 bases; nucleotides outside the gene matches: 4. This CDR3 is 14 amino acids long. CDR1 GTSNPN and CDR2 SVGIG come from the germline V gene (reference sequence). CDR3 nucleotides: TGTGCCTGGAGATGGACAGGGGGCTCTTCACCCCTCCACTTT. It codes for CAWRWTGGSSPLHF. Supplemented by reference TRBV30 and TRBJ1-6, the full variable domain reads SQTIHQWPATLVQPVGSPLSLECTVEGTSNPNLYWYRQAAGRGLQLLFYSVGIGQISSEVPQNLSASRPQDRQFILSSKKLLLSDSGFYLCAWRWTGGSSPLHFGNGTRLTVT.

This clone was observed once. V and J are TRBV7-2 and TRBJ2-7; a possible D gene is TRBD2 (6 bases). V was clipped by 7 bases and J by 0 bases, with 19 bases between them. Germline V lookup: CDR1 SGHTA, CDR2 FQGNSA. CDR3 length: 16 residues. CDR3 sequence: CASNPGGGASSYEQYF. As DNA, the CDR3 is TGTGCCAGCAACCCCGGAGGAGGGGCCAGCTCCTACGAGCAGTACTTC.

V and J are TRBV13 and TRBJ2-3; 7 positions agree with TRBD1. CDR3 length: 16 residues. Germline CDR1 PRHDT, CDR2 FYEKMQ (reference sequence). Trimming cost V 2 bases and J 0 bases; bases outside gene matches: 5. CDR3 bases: TGTGCCAGCAGCTTACAGACAGGGCCTAGCACAGATACGCAGTATTTT. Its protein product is CASSLQTGPSTDTQYF.

DNA of the CDR3: TGTGCCAGCAGCTTGGGGGGCGGGGGGAGAATGTACGAGCAGTACTTC. Amino acids: CASSLGGGGRMYEQYF. The chain is built from TRBV5-4 and TRBJ2-7; 8 nucleotides align to TRBD2. The CDR3 sequence is 16 residues long. Trimming at V came to 0 bases and at J to 4 bases, leaving 9 bases not matched to a gene. Germline CDR1 SGHNT, CDR2 YYREEE (reference sequence).

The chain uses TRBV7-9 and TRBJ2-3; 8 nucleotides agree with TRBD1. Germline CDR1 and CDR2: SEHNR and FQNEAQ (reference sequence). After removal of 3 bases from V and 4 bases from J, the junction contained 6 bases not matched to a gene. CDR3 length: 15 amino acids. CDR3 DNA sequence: TGTGCCAGCAGCTTGGACAGGGTAATTGCAGATACGCAGTATTTT. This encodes CASSLDRVIADTQYF.

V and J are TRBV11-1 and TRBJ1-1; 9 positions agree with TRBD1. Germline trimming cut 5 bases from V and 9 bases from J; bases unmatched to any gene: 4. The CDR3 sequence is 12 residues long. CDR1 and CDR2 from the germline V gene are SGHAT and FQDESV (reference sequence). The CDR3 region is CASSPDRGKAFF. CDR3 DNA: TGTGCCAGCAGCCCCGACAGGGGGAAAGCTTTCTTT.

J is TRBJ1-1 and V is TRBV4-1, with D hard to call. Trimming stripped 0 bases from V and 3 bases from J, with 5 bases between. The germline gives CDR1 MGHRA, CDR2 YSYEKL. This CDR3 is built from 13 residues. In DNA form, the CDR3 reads TGCGCCAGCAGCCAAGATCCCGACACTGAAGCTTTCTTT. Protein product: CASSQDPDTEAFF.

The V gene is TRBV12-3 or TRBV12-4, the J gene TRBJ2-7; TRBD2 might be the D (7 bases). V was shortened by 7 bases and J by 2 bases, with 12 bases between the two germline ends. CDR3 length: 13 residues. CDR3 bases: TGTGCCAGCATGTTAGGGGGGGCCTACGAGCAGTACTTC. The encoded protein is CASMLGGAYEQYF.

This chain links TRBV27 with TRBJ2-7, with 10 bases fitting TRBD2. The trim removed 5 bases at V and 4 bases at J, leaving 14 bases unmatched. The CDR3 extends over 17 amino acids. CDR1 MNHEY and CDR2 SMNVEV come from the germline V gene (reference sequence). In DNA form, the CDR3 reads TGTGCCAGCAGTCCCGGTGGTAGCGGGGGGCTAAGGTACGAGCAGTACTTC. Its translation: CASSPGGSGGLRYEQYF.

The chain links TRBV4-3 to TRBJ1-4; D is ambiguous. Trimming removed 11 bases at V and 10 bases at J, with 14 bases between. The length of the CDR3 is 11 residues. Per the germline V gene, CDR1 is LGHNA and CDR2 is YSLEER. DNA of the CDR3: TGCGCCCAAAATTCATCAGGAAAACTGTTTTTT. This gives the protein CAQNSSGKLFF.

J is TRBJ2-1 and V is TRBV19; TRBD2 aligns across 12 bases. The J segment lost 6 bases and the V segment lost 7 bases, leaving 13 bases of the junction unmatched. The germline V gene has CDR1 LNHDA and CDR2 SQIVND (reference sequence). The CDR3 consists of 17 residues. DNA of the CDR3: TGTGCCAGTACCGGTGACCCTAGCGGGGGGGCGGTCAATGAGCAGTTCTTC. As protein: CASTGDPSGGAVNEQFF. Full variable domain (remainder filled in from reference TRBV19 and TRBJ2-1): DGGITQSPKYLFRKEGQNVTLSCEQNLNHDAMYWYRQDPGQGLRLIYYSQIVNDFQKGDIAEGYSVSREKKESFPLTVTSAQKNPTAFYLCASTGDPSGGAVNEQFFGPGTRLTVL.

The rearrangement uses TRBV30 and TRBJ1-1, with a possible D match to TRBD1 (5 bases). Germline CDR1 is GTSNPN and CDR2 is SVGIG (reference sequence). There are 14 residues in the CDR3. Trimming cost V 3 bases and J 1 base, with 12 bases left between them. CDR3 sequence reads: CAWRRRGTNTEAFF. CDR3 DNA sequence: TGTGCCTGGAGAAGGAGGGGTACGAACACTGAAGCTTTCTTT.

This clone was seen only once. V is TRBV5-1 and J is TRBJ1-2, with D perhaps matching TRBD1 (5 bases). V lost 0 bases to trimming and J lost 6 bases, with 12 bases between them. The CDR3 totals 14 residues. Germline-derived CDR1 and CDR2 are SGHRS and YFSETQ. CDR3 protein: CASSLATTDNGYTF. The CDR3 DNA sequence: TGCGCCAGCAGCTTGGCAACTACGGACAATGGCTACACCTTC.

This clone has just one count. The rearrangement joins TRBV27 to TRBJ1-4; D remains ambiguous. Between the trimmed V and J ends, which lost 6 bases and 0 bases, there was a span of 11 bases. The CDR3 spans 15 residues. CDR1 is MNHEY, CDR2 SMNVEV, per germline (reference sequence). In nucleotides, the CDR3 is TGTGCCAGCAGAAAGATGGGCTCAACTAATGAAAAACTGTTTTTT. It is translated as CASRKMGSTNEKLFF.

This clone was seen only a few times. The CDR3 DNA is TGTGCCAGCTCACCGCAGGGGAAGCAGTTCTTC. Residues: CASSPQGKQFF. The chain is built from TRBV18 and TRBJ2-1; perhaps TRBD1 as D (6 bases). The CDR3 runs 11 residues. Trimming removed 3 bases from V and 11 bases from J, with 8 bases in between. In germline, CDR1 is KGHSH, CDR2 LQKENI.

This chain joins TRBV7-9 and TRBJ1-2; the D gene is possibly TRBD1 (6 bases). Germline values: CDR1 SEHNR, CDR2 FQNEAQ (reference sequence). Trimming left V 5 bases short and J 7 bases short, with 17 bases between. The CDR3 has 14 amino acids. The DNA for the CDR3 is TGTGCCAGCAGCCCCTCCGGGACAATAAGTGGCTACACCTTC. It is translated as CASSPSGTISGYTF.

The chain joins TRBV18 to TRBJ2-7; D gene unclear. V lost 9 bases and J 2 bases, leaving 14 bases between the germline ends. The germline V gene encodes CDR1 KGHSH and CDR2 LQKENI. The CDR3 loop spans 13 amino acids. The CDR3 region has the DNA TGTGCCAGTCCAGAAAACAGTACCTACGAGCAGTACTTC. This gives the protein CASPENSTYEQYF.

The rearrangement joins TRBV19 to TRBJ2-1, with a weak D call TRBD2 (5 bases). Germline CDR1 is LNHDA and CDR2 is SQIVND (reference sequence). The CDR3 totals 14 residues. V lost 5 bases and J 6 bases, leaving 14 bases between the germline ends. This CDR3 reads CASSGGGRINEQFF. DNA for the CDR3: TGTGCCAGTAGTGGAGGTGGGCGGATCAATGAGCAGTTCTTC.

CDR3 sequence: CASSLRPGGDYEQYF. The DNA of the CDR3 is TGTGCCAGCAGCTTGCGGCCGGGGGGGGACTACGAGCAGTACTTC. The rearrangement uses TRBV7-6 and TRBJ2-7; 8 bases match TRBD2. The CDR3 loop spans 15 amino acids. Germline assignment: CDR1 SGHVS and CDR2 FNYEAQ. J gave up 3 bases and V 3 bases, and 7 bases lay outside the gene matches.

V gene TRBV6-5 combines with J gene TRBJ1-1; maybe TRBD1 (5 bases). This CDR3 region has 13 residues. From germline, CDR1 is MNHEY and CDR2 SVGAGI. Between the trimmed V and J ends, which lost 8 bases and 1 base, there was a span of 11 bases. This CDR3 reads CASGPTGNTEAFF. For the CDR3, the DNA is TGTGCCAGCGGACCTACAGGGAACACTGAAGCTTTCTTT.